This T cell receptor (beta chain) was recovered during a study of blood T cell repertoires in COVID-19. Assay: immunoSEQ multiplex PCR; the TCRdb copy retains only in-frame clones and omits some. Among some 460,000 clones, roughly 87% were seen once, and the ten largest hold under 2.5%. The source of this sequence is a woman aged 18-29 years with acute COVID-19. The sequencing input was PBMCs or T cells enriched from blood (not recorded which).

CDR3 nucleotide sequence: TGCGCCAGCAGTGACAGGGCTGTTTCCTACGAGCAGTACTTC. It is translated as CASSDRAVSYEQYF. The rearrangement uses TRBV10-1 and TRBJ2-7; D is possibly TRBD1 (5 bases). Trimming removed 3 bases at V and 1 base at J, with 10 bases between. Germline values: CDR1 WNHNN, CDR2 SYGVQD (reference sequence). The CDR3 has 14 amino acids.